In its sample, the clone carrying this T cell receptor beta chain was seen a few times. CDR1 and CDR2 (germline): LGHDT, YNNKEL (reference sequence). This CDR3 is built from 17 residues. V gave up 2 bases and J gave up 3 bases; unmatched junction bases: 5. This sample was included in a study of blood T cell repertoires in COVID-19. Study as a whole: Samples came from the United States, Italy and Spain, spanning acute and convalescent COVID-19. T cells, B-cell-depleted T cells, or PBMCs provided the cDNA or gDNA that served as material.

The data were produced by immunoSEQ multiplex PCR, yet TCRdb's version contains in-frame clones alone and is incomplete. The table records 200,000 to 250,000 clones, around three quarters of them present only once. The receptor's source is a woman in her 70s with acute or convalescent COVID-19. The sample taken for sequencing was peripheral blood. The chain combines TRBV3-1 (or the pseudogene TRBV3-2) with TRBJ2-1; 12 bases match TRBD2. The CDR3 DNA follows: TGTGCCAGCAGCCAACGACTAGCGGGAGATATCTACAATGAGCAGTTCTTC. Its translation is CASSQRLAGDIYNEQFF.